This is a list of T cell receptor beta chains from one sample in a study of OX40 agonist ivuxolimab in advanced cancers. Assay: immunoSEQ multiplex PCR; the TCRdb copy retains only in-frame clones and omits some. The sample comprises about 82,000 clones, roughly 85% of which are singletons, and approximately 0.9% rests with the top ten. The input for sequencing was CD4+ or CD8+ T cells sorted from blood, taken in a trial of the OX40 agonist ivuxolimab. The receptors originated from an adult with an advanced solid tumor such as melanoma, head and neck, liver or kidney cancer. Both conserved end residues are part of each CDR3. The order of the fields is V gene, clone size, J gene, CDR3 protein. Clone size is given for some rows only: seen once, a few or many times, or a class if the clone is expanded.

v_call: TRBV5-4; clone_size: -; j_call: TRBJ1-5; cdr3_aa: CASSPGAGGNQPQHF
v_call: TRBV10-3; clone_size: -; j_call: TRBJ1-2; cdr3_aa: CAIRAETDPYGYTF
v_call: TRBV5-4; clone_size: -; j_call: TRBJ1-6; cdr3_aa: CASRAAGGYNSPLHF
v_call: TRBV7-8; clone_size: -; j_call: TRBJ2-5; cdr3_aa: CASSPRTSGGQETQYF
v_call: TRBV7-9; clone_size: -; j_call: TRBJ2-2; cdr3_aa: CASSFGGLTGELFF
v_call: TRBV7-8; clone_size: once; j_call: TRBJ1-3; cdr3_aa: CASSLGARDSGNTIYF
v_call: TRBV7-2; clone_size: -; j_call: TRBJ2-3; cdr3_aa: CASSPGLAGDTQYF
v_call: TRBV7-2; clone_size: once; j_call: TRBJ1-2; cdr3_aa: CASSLITGVYTF
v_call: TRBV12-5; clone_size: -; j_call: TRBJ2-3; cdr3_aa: CASGLDQSERGGWDTQYF
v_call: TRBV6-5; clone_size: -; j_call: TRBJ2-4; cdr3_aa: CASSSGAGTNIQYF
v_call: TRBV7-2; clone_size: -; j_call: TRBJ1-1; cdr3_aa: CASSSGPSLVAEAFF
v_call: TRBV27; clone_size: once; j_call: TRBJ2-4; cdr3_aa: CASSLRDKAKNIQYF
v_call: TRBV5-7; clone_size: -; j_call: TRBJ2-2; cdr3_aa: CASSSVWDRNTGELFF
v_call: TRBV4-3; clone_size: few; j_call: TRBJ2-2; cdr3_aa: CASSQVRGGLNTGELFF
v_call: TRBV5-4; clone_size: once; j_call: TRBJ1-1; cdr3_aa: CASGTGNAGTEAFF
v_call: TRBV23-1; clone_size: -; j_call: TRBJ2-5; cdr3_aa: CASSHPVWQYF
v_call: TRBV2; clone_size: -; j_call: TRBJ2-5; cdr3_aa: CASSVGGTLETQYF
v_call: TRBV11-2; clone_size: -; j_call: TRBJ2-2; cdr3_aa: CASSPLSGGLGGELFF
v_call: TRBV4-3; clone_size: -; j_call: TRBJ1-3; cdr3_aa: CASSQDQYSGNTIYF
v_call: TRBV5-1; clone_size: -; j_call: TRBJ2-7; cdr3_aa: CASSSHGDLEQYF
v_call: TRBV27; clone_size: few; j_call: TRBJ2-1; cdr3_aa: CASSLNSLYNEQFF
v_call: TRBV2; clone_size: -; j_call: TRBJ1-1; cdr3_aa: CASSGPGKRRTEAFF
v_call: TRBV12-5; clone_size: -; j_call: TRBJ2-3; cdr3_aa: CASGLGTGSTDTQYF
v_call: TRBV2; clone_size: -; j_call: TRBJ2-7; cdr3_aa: CASSEVGIDYEQYF
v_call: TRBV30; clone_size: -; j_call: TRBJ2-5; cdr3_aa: CAWAGGQETQYF
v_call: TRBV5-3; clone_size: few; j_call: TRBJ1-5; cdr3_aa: CARRHRGQPQHF
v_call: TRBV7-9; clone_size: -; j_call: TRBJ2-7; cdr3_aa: CASSLNTYEQYF
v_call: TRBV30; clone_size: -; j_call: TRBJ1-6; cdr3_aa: CAWDRAASPLHF
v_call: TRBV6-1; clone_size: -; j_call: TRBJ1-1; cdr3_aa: CASLDRRGAGTEAFF
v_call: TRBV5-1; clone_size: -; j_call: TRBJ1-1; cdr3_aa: CASGDSGSLSTEAFF
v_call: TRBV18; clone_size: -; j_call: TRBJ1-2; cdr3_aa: CASSGDSQYGYTF
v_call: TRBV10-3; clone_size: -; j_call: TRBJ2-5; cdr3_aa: CAIKRTSGEETQYF
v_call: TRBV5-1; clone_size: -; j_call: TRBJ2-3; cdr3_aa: CASSLLEPTETQYF
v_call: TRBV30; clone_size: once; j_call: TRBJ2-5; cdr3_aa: CAWETGAETQYF
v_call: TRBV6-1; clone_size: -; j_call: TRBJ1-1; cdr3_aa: CASTRTGGTEAFF
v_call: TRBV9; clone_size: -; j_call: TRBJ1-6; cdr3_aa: CASSAGPQPSSSYNSPLHF
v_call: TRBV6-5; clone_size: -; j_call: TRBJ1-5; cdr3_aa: CASSYSTDQPQHF
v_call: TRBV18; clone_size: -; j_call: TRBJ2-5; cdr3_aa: CASSPPFSLQETQYF
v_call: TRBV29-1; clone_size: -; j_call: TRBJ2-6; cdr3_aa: CSVSTGTGANVLTF
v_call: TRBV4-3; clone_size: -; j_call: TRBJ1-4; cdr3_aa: CASSRQQGEKLFF
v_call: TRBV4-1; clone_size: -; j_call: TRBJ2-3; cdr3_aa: CASSHSIAGVSTDTQYF
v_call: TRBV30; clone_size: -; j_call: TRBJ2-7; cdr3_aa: CAWSVTSGSYEQYF
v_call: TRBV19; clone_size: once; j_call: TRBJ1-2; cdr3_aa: CASSRGQGDGNYGYTF
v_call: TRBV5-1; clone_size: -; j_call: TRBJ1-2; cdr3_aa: CASTRGGDSNYGYTF
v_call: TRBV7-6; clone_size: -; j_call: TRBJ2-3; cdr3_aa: CASSENENTQYF
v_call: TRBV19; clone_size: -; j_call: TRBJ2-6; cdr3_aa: CASRDSQFSGANVLTF
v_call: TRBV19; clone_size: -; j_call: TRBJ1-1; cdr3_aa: CASVPGDLNTEAFF
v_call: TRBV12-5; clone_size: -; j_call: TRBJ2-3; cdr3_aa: CASGPRLNTQYF
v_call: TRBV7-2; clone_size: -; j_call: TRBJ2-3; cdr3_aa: CASSWKGGAGGTDTQYF
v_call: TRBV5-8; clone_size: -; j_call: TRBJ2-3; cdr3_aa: CASSAGASTDTQYF